The entry that follows covers one T cell receptor beta chain sequence. The junction differs from germline at one of its ends, possibly a read error. These data belong to a study of blood T cells in healthy people across ages. Germline CDR1 reads SGHRS; CDR2 reads YFSETQ. The CDR3 loop spans 16 amino acids. Sample-barcoded 5' priming and a J-beta primer mix drove a second PCR of roughly 7 to 11 cycles. Every sample produced at least 2.5 million CDR3-containing paired-end reads. TCRdb called the 5' RACE reads again in MiXCR, with one record for every CDR3 protein. The sample has over 1,500,000 distinct CDR3 sequences; just under 50% are singletons.

Sequenced input: blood. This sequence originates from a woman aged 40 to 50 in good health. The gene calls are TRBV5-1 and TRBJ2-1; 8 bases map to TRBD1. The CDR3 bases are TGCGCCACCACCGTATCCCCGGGACAGGAGTACAATGGGCAGTTCTTC. Encoded protein: CATTVSPGQEYNGQFF.